Each of the 3 T cell receptor beta chains below was sequenced from the same sample in a study of T-cell reconstitution after alpha-beta-depleted transplantation in children. Unique molecular identifiers were incorporated during preparation of the TCRbeta library. TCRdb redid the calling of the PCR reads with MiXCR, one entry per CDR3 protein. The sample records about 540,000 distinct CDR3 sequences, roughly 30% being singletons. Sequencing used PBMCs, obtained before TCRalphabeta/CD19-depleted stem cell transplant. These receptors came from a boy in the first two years of life with Wiskott-Aldrich syndrome, due to receive a stem cell transplant.

This clonotype was counted only a few times. V gene TRBV28 combines with J gene TRBJ2-5, with TRBD2 identical over 16 bases. Germline V gives CDR1 MDHEN, CDR2 SYDVKM. The CDR3 runs to 17 residues. The J segment lost 5 bases and the V segment lost 5 bases, leaving 8 bases of the junction unmatched. CDR3 nucleotides: TGTGCCAGCAGTCCGGGGACTAGCGGGAGGGCCAGGGAGACCCAGTACTTC. It is translated as CASSPGTSGRARETQYF.

This clonotype appeared a few times. The rearrangement links TRBV11-2 to TRBJ2-3; weak D call: TRBD1 (7 bases). The germline gives CDR1 SGHAT, CDR2 FQNNGV. V was shortened by 5 bases and J by 0 bases, with 12 bases between the two germline ends. The CDR3 is 15 amino acids. This chain's CDR3 is CASSGGTASTDTQYF. Written as DNA, the CDR3 is TGTGCCAGCAGCGGAGGGACAGCTAGCACAGATACGCAGTATTTT.

DNA of the CDR3: TGTGCCAGTACAGGCTCTGGGGCCAACGTCCTGACTTTC. This codes for CASTGSGANVLTF. J is TRBJ2-6 and V is TRBV7-3; perhaps TRBD1 as D (5 bases). With 9 bases removed from V and 0 bases from J, the gap between germline ends came to 6 bases. Germline V gene data show CDR1 as SGHTA and CDR2 as FQGTGA. The CDR3 runs 13 residues.